Listed below are T cell receptor beta chains from one sample, sequenced in a study of early T cells in non-severe SARS-CoV-2 infection. Each CDR3 protein is one row after TCRdb ran MiXCR on the 5' RACE reads. The table includes about 64,000 distinct CDR3 sequences, around 4.6% detected once. Sequenced: whole blood. The receptors here all came from an adult who was a healthcare worker with PCR-confirmed SARS-CoV-2 infection or an uninfected control (not recorded which). The CDR3 runs from the conserved cysteine through the conserved F or W. A D gene is named only where the DNA matches it firmly. Clone size is not always given. Where it is, it says once, few, many or a class for expanded clones.

clone_size j_call v_call d_call cdr3_aa cdr3_nt
many TRBJ1-2 TRBV3-1 TRBD1 CASSQGQGARNGYTF TGTGCCAGCAGCCAGGGACAGGGGGCGCGGAATGGCTACACCTTC
NA TRBJ2-2 TRBV7-2 NA CASSSDWNTGELFF TGTGCCAGCAGCTCGGACTGGAACACCGGGGAGCTGTTTTTT
many TRBJ2-4 TRBV4-3 TRBD2 CASSFGTSGIQYF TGCGCCAGCAGCTTCGGGACTAGCGGGATTCAGTACTTC
few TRBJ2-1 TRBV7-3 NA CASSSGALGSNEQFF TGTGCCAGCAGCTCAGGAGCCCTGGGGTCCAATGAGCAGTTCTTC
many TRBJ1-2 TRBV5-1 NA CASSVDRDGYTF TGCGCCAGCAGCGTGGACAGAGATGGCTACACCTTC
many TRBJ1-1 TRBV6-1 NA CASSEGRGTEAFF TGTGCCAGCAGTGAAGGCAGGGGCACTGAAGCTTTCTTT
many TRBJ2-3 TRBV10-3 NA CAISARVDTQYF TGTGCCATCAGCGCAAGGGTAGATACGCAGTATTTT
many TRBJ2-7 TRBV21-1 NA CASSKSRINPYEQYF TGTGCCAGCAGCAAATCCCGGATCAACCCCTACGAGCAGTACTTC
many TRBJ1-2 TRBV7-2 TRBD1 CASSQYTGANYGYTF TGTGCCAGCAGCCAGTACACAGGGGCGAACTATGGCTACACCTTC
many TRBJ2-1 TRBV19 TRBD1 CASRLTGRGSYNEQFF TGTGCCAGTAGGTTGACAGGGAGAGGCTCCTACAATGAGCAGTTCTTC
NA TRBJ2-5 TRBV18 NA CASSLETQYF TGTGCCAGCTCACTGGAGACCCAGTACTTC
many TRBJ1-2 TRBV25-1 NA CASSVDKHYGYTF TGTGCCAGCAGTGTCGACAAGCACTATGGCTACACCTTC
few TRBJ1-2 TRBV14 NA CASSQVAPWNYGYTF TGTGCCAGCAGCCAAGTGGCCCCCTGGAACTATGGCTACACCTTC
NA TRBJ1-1 TRBV21-1 NA CASSKSRNTEAFF TGTGCCAGCAGCAAATCTAGGAACACTGAAGCTTTCTTT
many TRBJ2-7 TRBV7-8 TRBD2 CASLRGTSGYEQYF TGTGCCAGCCTGCGGGGGACTAGCGGGTACGAGCAGTACTTC
many TRBJ1-1 TRBV7-9 NA CASSFSGDTEAFF TGTGCCAGCAGCTTTTCGGGGGACACTGAAGCTTTCTTT
many TRBJ1-5 TRBV20-1 NA CSARGGLGGNQPQHF TGCAGTGCTAGAGGGGGATTAGGGGGCAATCAGCCCCAGCATTTT
many TRBJ2-5 TRBV7-9 TRBD1 CASSLSGTGQETQYF TGTGCCAGCAGCTTAAGCGGGACAGGGCAAGAGACCCAGTACTTC
few TRBJ2-1 TRBV20-1 NA CSAYPLTLSSYNEQFF TGCAGTGCCTACCCGTTGACCTTGAGCTCCTACAATGAGCAGTTCTTC
few TRBJ2-1 TRBV20-1 TRBD2 CSAPGTSGREEQFF TGCAGTGCTCCCGGGACTAGCGGGAGAGAAGAGCAGTTCTTC
few TRBJ2-2 TRBV7-9 NA CASSFQGPSTGELFF TGTGCCAGCAGTTTTCAGGGCCCGAGCACCGGGGAGCTGTTTTTT
NA TRBJ2-1 TRBV29-1 TRBD2 CSVHRLWRELPYNEQFF TGCAGCGTCCATAGACTATGGCGGGAGCTCCCCTACAATGAGCAGTTCTTC
many TRBJ2-3 TRBV28 TRBD2 CASTSPGLAGAKADTQYF TGTGCCAGCACCTCGCCGGGACTAGCGGGGGCGAAAGCAGATACGCAGTATTTT
many TRBJ2-7 TRBV7-2 TRBD2 CASSSASGAPYEQYF TGTGCCAGCAGCTCCGCTAGCGGCGCTCCCTACGAGCAGTACTTC
NA TRBJ2-1 TRBV3-1 TRBD2 CASSQGLAGAREQFF TGTGCCAGCAGCCAGGGACTAGCGGGGGCCCGTGAGCAGTTCTTC
many TRBJ1-1 TRBV18 NA CARHTGRLLSEAFF TGTGCCAGACATACCGGGCGGCTGCTCTCTGAAGCTTTCTTT
many TRBJ1-2 TRBV9 TRBD1 CASSVGGQYGYTF TGTGCCAGCAGCGTCGGGGGACAGTATGGCTACACCTTC
many TRBJ2-3 TRBV4-1 NA CASSQDFPGVSTDTQYF TGCGCCAGCAGCCAAGATTTCCCGGGAGTAAGCACAGATACGCAGTATTTT
many TRBJ2-2 TRBV6-1 NA CASNRALGDTGELFF TGTGCCAGCAACCGGGCCTTGGGGGACACCGGGGAGCTGTTTTTT
NA TRBJ1-5 TRBV20-1 NA CSARPTGQPQHF TGCAGTGCTAGACCAACAGGGCAGCCCCAGCATTTT
many TRBJ2-2 TRBV3-1 NA CASRPASDTGELFF TGTGCCTCAAGGCCGGCTAGTGACACCGGGGAGCTGTTTTTT
few TRBJ2-6 TRBV6-6 NA CASKSGSSGANVLTF TGTGCCAGCAAGTCTGGGAGCTCTGGGGCCAACGTCCTGACTTTC
many TRBJ2-2 TRBV7-2 NA CASSAQGPGELFF TGTGCCAGCAGCGCACAGGGTCCCGGGGAGCTGTTTTTT
few TRBJ1-2 TRBV4-3 NA CASSPSRPNYGYTF TGCGCCAGCAGCCCGAGCCGGCCCAACTATGGCTACACCTTC
few TRBJ2-3 TRBV28 TRBD1 CASSNRGGTDTQYF TGTGCCAGCAGCAACAGGGGGGGCACAGATACGCAGTATTTT
many TRBJ2-7 TRBV13 NA CASSAAGEENYEQYF TGTGCCAGCAGCGCCGCTGGGGAAGAAAATTACGAGCAGTACTTC
few TRBJ2-1 TRBV3-1 NA CASIDSSSYNEQFF TGTGCCAGCATCGACTCGAGCTCCTACAATGAGCAGTTCTTC
many TRBJ2-1 TRBV4-3 TRBD2 CASSQDRGSRVQFF TGCGCCAGCAGCCAAGATCGCGGGAGTAGGGTGCAGTTCTTC
many TRBJ1-2 TRBV5-4 TRBD1 CASRLTGDGASYTF TGTGCCAGCAGATTAACAGGGGATGGTGCTAGCTACACCTTC
NA TRBJ2-2 TRBV20-1 TRBD1 CSARDTGQGGTGELFF TGCAGTGCTAGAGATACGGGACAGGGAGGGACCGGGGAGCTGTTTTTT
NA TRBJ2-1 TRBV4-2 NA CASSQEIYSYNEQFF TGTGCCAGCAGCCAGGAGATTTACTCCTACAATGAGCAGTTCTTC
many TRBJ1-2 TRBV20-1 NA CSARDRRISNYGYTF TGCAGTGCTAGAGATCGGAGGATTTCTAACTATGGCTACACCTTC
many TRBJ1-6 TRBV12-3/TRBV12-4 NA CASSSDSGAENSPLHF TGTGCCAGCAGTTCCGACTCGGGGGCGGAAAATTCACCCCTCCACTTT
few TRBJ2-7 TRBV29-1 NA CSVGTPQTYEQYF TGCAGCGTCGGAACCCCGCAGACATACGAGCAGTACTTC
NA TRBJ2-2 TRBV7-3 NA CASSFGGGRELFF TGTGCCAGCAGCTTTGGAGGGGGCCGGGAGCTGTTTTTT
few TRBJ2-5 TRBV2 NA CASSARPQAGETQYF TGTGCCAGCAGTGCGCGGCCTCAAGCCGGAGAGACCCAGTACTTC
many TRBJ2-3 TRBV5-4 NA CASSLSADTQYF TGTGCCAGCAGCTTGTCAGCAGATACGCAGTATTTT
NA TRBJ2-2 TRBV7-8 TRBD1 CASSFRDRGVSGELFF TGTGCCAGCAGCTTCCGGGACAGGGGAGTCTCCGGGGAGCTGTTTTTT
few TRBJ2-3 TRBV7-3 NA CASSRDGRTDTQYF TGTGCCAGCAGCCGGGACGGTCGCACAGATACGCAGTATTTT
many TRBJ2-1 TRBV20-1 NA CSPSHGEQFF TGCAGTCCTAGCCATGGTGAGCAGTTCTTC
many TRBJ2-2 TRBV18 NA CASSPFRGATGELFF TGTGCCAGCTCACCATTCAGGGGAGCCACCGGGGAGCTGTTTTTT
many TRBJ2-7 TRBV5-1 NA CASSFGGGAYEQYF TGCGCCAGCAGCTTCGGAGGGGGCGCGTACGAGCAGTACTTC
many TRBJ2-3 TRBV5-4 NA CASSLDTRTDTQYF TGTGCCAGCAGCTTGGACACCCGCACAGATACGCAGTATTTT
NA TRBJ2-5 TRBV18 NA CASSPDETQYF TGTGCCAGCTCACCAGACGAAACCCAGTACTTC
NA TRBJ1-4 TRBV4-1 NA CASSQVGRVQEKLFF TGCGCCAGCAGCCAAGTAGGTAGGGTGCAGGAAAAACTGTTTTTT
many TRBJ2-2 TRBV7-9 TRBD2 CASSFPGRSNTGELFF TGTGCCAGCAGCTTCCCCGGGAGGTCGAACACCGGGGAGCTGTTTTTT
few TRBJ1-1 TRBV20-1 NA CSARDSGAGTEAFF TGCAGTGCTAGAGATTCGGGCGCGGGCACTGAAGCTTTCTTT
few TRBJ2-7 TRBV13 NA CASSSRQATYEQYF TGTGCCAGCAGCTCCCGACAGGCCACCTACGAGCAGTACTTC